A selection of T cell receptor beta chains follows, all from one sample in a study of blood T cells in healthy people across ages. TCRdb re-analysed the 5' RACE reads in MiXCR, keeping a single row per CDR3 protein. The profile shows 600,000 to 850,000 distinct CDR3 sequences, roughly 25% of them singletons. This sample also appeared in a second study, on T cells of mothers and their children.

Sequenced: blood. The source of these receptors is a boy aged 5-17 years in good health. Each CDR3 is given with its conserved first and last residue. The order of the fields is V gene, J gene, D gene, CDR3 protein. A D gene is named only where the DNA matches it firmly.

v_call: TRBV4-1
j_call: TRBJ2-5
d_call: -
cdr3_aa: CASSQEQKAQYF

v_call: TRBV20-1
j_call: -
d_call: -
cdr3_aa: CSARFRADNEQFF

v_call: TRBV7-9
j_call: TRBJ2-3
d_call: -
cdr3_aa: CASSSPPRGRTDTQYF

v_call: TRBV7-9
j_call: TRBJ2-4
d_call: -
cdr3_aa: CASSRPNSEDQYF

v_call: TRBV4-1
j_call: TRBJ2-7
d_call: -
cdr3_aa: CASSLANVGTASYEQYF

v_call: TRBV7-2
j_call: TRBJ2-5
d_call: -
cdr3_aa: CASSPRSQETQYF

v_call: TRBV29-1
j_call: TRBJ2-7
d_call: -
cdr3_aa: CSVVPSGNEQYF

v_call: TRBV6-2/TRBV6-3
j_call: TRBJ1-1
d_call: -
cdr3_aa: CASSSSGDMNTEAFF

v_call: TRBV28
j_call: TRBJ2-1
d_call: -
cdr3_aa: CASRSGRTSSYNEQFF

v_call: TRBV4-2
j_call: -
d_call: TRBD2
cdr3_aa: CASSLGAGGDEQYF

v_call: TRBV29-1
j_call: TRBJ2-3
d_call: TRBD2
cdr3_aa: CSVTSGDTQYF

v_call: TRBV29-1
j_call: TRBJ1-4
d_call: TRBD1
cdr3_aa: CSVTQGHEKLFF

v_call: TRBV20-1
j_call: TRBJ2-7
d_call: -
cdr3_aa: CSATDHLGEQYF

v_call: TRBV5-6
j_call: TRBJ2-5
d_call: -
cdr3_aa: CASSFGARGLQETQYF

v_call: TRBV20-1
j_call: TRBJ2-5
d_call: TRBD1
cdr3_aa: CSAREGQGATETQYF

v_call: TRBV10-3
j_call: TRBJ2-7
d_call: TRBD2
cdr3_aa: CAISVLSIRLAGGAYEQYF

v_call: TRBV10-3
j_call: TRBJ1-1
d_call: TRBD1
cdr3_aa: CATSTGTGGASTEAFF

v_call: TRBV3-1
j_call: TRBJ2-7
d_call: TRBD2
cdr3_aa: CASTPGLALYEQYF

v_call: TRBV7-2
j_call: TRBJ2-3
d_call: TRBD2
cdr3_aa: CASSLSSGQDDTQYF

v_call: TRBV10-3
j_call: TRBJ1-2
d_call: -
cdr3_aa: CAISEAASYGYTF

v_call: TRBV6-5
j_call: TRBJ1-5
d_call: -
cdr3_aa: CASSSTLGSNQPQHF

v_call: TRBV7-9
j_call: TRBJ2-5
d_call: TRBD2
cdr3_aa: CASSWTLEAGVAREAQYF

v_call: TRBV20-1
j_call: -
d_call: TRBD2
cdr3_aa: CSAAGEGRNEQFF

v_call: TRBV28
j_call: TRBJ2-7
d_call: TRBD2
cdr3_aa: CASSPQTSGGGYEQYF

v_call: TRBV18
j_call: TRBJ2-3
d_call: -
cdr3_aa: CASSPGITTDTQYF

v_call: TRBV11-2
j_call: TRBJ2-7
d_call: -
cdr3_aa: CASSSGVVPYEQYF

v_call: TRBV10-3
j_call: TRBJ2-5
d_call: TRBD2
cdr3_aa: CATAGTTEEGQETQYF

v_call: TRBV27
j_call: TRBJ2-7
d_call: TRBD2
cdr3_aa: CASSLSRLAGANEQYF

v_call: TRBV4-3
j_call: TRBJ1-4
d_call: -
cdr3_aa: CASSQASTGAEKLFF

v_call: TRBV7-9
j_call: TRBJ2-4
d_call: -
cdr3_aa: CASSGPGTMNIQYF

v_call: TRBV7-9
j_call: TRBJ2-2
d_call: -
cdr3_aa: CASGLRGVMAGELFF

v_call: TRBV5-1
j_call: TRBJ1-1
d_call: TRBD1
cdr3_aa: CASSPRTRDRVNTEAFF

v_call: TRBV20-1
j_call: TRBJ1-1
d_call: -
cdr3_aa: CSARGHMNTEAFF

v_call: TRBV2
j_call: TRBJ2-1
d_call: -
cdr3_aa: CASSGRYILRNEQFF

v_call: TRBV13
j_call: TRBJ2-3
d_call: -
cdr3_aa: CASSPRDGSTDTQYF

v_call: TRBV20-1
j_call: TRBJ1-6
d_call: -
cdr3_aa: CSATTRDNSPLHF

v_call: TRBV2
j_call: TRBJ2-3
d_call: -
cdr3_aa: CASSDLTATDTQYF

v_call: TRBV28
j_call: TRBJ1-5
d_call: -
cdr3_aa: CASSFARDQPQHF

v_call: TRBV4-3
j_call: TRBJ2-7
d_call: -
cdr3_aa: CASSQDRSEGEQYF

v_call: TRBV6-7
j_call: TRBJ2-1
d_call: -
cdr3_aa: CAGQCRAFNEQFF

v_call: TRBV20-1
j_call: TRBJ2-1
d_call: TRBD2
cdr3_aa: CSASKSGVYNEQFF